The next 14 T cell receptor beta chains were all read from a single sample in a study of blood T cell repertoires in COVID-19. The repertoire was sequenced with immunoSEQ multiplex PCR; TCRdb's copy has only in-frame clones and lacks some. This sample has more than 95,000 clones, with 70% to 90% found just once. The sequencing sample was made of peripheral blood. The receptors come from a man aged 70 or older who had recovered from COVID-19.

This clone was seen ten or more times. The V and J genes are TRBV7-2 and TRBJ1-2, with D perhaps TRBD1 (5 bases). Trimming removed 0 bases from V and 6 bases from J, with 11 bases in between. The CDR3 consists of 14 residues. Germline V gene lookup returns CDR1 SGHTA and CDR2 FQGNSA. Here the CDR3 reads CASSLAAGKDGYTF. The DNA for the CDR3 is TGTGCCAGCAGCTTAGCAGCAGGGAAAGATGGCTACACCTTC.

The V call is TRBV4-1, the J call TRBJ2-5; 7 bases line up with TRBD2. The CDR3 is 16 residues long. Germline assignment: CDR1 MGHRA and CDR2 YSYEKL. With V trimmed by 4 bases and J by 2 bases, 10 bases remained unmatched. The CDR3 DNA follows: TGCGCCAGCAGCCGCCTACTAGCGACCCTTCAAGAGACCCAGTACTTC. It specifies CASSRLLATLQETQYF.

This rearrangement joins TRBV5-1 to TRBJ2-3; D possibly corresponds to TRBD1 (6 bases). CDR1 and CDR2 (germline): SGHRS, YFSETQ. The CDR3 is made up of 16 amino acids. Trimming left V 2 bases short and J 6 bases short, with 19 bases between. CDR3 residues: CASSFTDRFGGDTQYF. The CDR3 DNA reads as TGCGCCAGCAGCTTTACGGACAGATTTGGGGGTGATACGCAGTATTTT. The variable domain in full, with the rest retrieved from reference TRBV5-1 and TRBJ2-3, is KAGVTQTPRYLIKTRGQQVTLSCSPISGHRSVSWYQQTPGQGLQFLFEYFSETQRNKGNFPGRFSGRQFSNSRSEMNVSTLELGDSALYLCASSFTDRFGGDTQYFGPGTRLTVL.

The V gene is TRBV10-3, the J gene TRBJ1-6; TRBD1 matches 9 bases. Germline CDR1 and CDR2: ENHRY and SYGVKD. V trimming: 8 bases; J trimming: 9 bases; junction bases outside the gene matches: 17. CDR3 length equals 17 residues. The CDR3 loop is CAISVLGQGAGGSPLHF. The CDR3 DNA reads TGTGCCATCTCGGTTTTGGGACAGGGAGCCGGGGGTTCACCCCTCCACTTT.

The chain joins TRBV29-1 to TRBJ1-6; 10 nucleotides align to TRBD1. The CDR3 covers 14 residues. J was trimmed by 6 bases and V by 6 bases; bases with no gene match: 5. Germline CDR1 and CDR2: SQVTM and ANQGSEA. The DNA of the CDR3 is TGCAGCGTAAGGGACAGGGGACGTAATTCACCCCTCCACTTT. It encodes CSVRDRGRNSPLHF.

The chain carries TRBV19 and TRBJ1-5; 11 bases match TRBD1. Germline loops: CDR1 LNHDA, CDR2 SQIVND (reference sequence). The CDR3 is 15 residues long. The V segment lost 3 bases and the J segment 6 bases; nucleotides outside the gene matches: 4. The CDR3 coding sequence is TGTGCCAGTAGTATTTGGACAGGGGGCCGTCAGCCCCAGCATTTT. Encoded protein: CASSIWTGGRQPQHF.

J is TRBJ1-4 and V is TRBV5-8; 8 bases line up with TRBD1. The ends lost 1 base at V and 8 bases at J; junction bases unmatched: 4. This CDR3 region has 14 residues. Germline V gene sequence: CDR1 SGHTS, CDR2 YDEGEE. CDR3 sequence (DNA): TGTGCCAGCAGCTTGCGGACAGGGTCAGAAAAACTGTTTTTT. As protein: CASSLRTGSEKLFF.

The genes are TRBV2 and TRBJ1-1; D is possibly TRBD1 (6 bases). CDR3 length: 14 amino acids. V lost 5 bases and J 7 bases, leaving 17 bases between the germline ends. Germline V gene sequence: CDR1 SNHLY, CDR2 FYNNEI. The CDR3 is CASSNQGMMDEAFF. The CDR3 bases are TGTGCCAGCAGTAATCAGGGGATGATGGATGAAGCTTTCTTT.

This rearrangement joins TRBV6-5 to TRBJ1-2, with 8 bases aligning to TRBD1. After removal of 11 bases from V and 1 base from J, the junction contained 12 bases not matched to a gene. The CDR3 is made up of 15 amino acids. CDR1 and CDR2 (germline): MNHEY, SVGAGI. The CDR3 sequence: CASFGGTGYNYGYTF. In DNA, the CDR3 is TGTGCCTCCTTTGGGGGGACAGGCTATAACTATGGCTACACCTTC.

The rearrangement links TRBV27 to TRBJ2-7; 7 nucleotides align to TRBD2. The V gene end was trimmed by 7 bases and the J gene end by 3 bases; junction bases not matched to a gene: 24. This CDR3 is built from 19 residues. Germline V lookup: CDR1 MNHEY, CDR2 SMNVEV (reference sequence). The CDR3 loop reads CASTKGLPGRQGEGYEQYF. In DNA, the CDR3 is TGTGCCAGCACAAAAGGCTTGCCCGGGAGGCAGGGAGAGGGCTACGAGCAGTACTTC.

V gene TRBV6-1 combines with J gene TRBJ2-2, with 7 bases lining up with TRBD2. With V trimmed by 4 bases and J by 1 base, 9 bases remained unmatched. The germline gives CDR1 MNHNS, CDR2 SASEGT. The CDR3 has 17 residues. The chain's CDR3 is CASSGYGGRGNTGELFF. The CDR3 DNA sequence: TGTGCCAGCAGTGGGTATGGGGGGAGGGGGAACACCGGGGAGCTGTTTTTT.

This clone showed up just once. This CDR3 reads CASSGTLPNYGYTF. The CDR3 DNA sequence: TGTGCCAGCAGCGGGACTCTCCCTAACTATGGCTACACCTTC. The chain joins TRBV9 to TRBJ1-2; D is undetermined. The V end lost 3 bases, the J end lost 0 bases, and 9 bases lay between the germline ends. The CDR3 covers 14 residues. Per germline, CDR1 SGDLS and CDR2 YYNGEE.

This clone was picked up one time. The chain combines TRBV6-6 with TRBJ2-1; 9 bases map to TRBD1. The CDR3 sequence is 14 residues long. V gave up 7 bases and J gave up 5 bases; unmatched junction bases: 6. CDR1 and CDR2 (germline): MNHNY, SVGAGI (reference sequence). DNA of the CDR3: TGTGCCAGCACCAGGACAGGGGAGGACAATGAGCAGTTCTTC. As protein: CASTRTGEDNEQFF.

The V gene is TRBV4-3, the J gene TRBJ2-5; 11 nucleotides agree with TRBD2. This CDR3 contains 16 residues. Germline V gene sequence: CDR1 LGHNA, CDR2 YSLEER. The junction had 6 bases not matched to a gene; V was cut back by 2 bases and J by 4 bases. The CDR3 region has the DNA TGCGCCAGCAGCCAATCGTTAGCGGGAGGGGGAGAGACCCAGTACTTC. This sequence encodes CASSQSLAGGGETQYF.